Listed here are 5 T cell receptor beta chains from one sample, sequenced in a study of T-cell reconstitution after alpha-beta-depleted transplantation in children. A TCRbeta library incorporating unique molecular identifiers was prepared. MiXCR was run by TCRdb on the PCR reads, yielding one entry per CDR3 protein. Counted here are 130,000 to 150,000 distinct CDR3 sequences, 8% to 10% occurring once; the ten biggest clones make up 15% to 20%. Source: PBMCs, mostly from graft donor cells, taken 180 days after TCRalphabeta/CD19-depleted stem cell transplant. These receptors came from a female patient aged 2-15 years who had a stem cell transplant for congenital amegakaryocytic thrombocytopenia, so the T cells may come from the graft donor.

This clonotype has only a few counts. The CDR3 is CSARGVSPNSNQPQHF. DNA for the CDR3: TGCAGTGCTAGAGGGGTCAGTCCTAATAGCAATCAGCCCCAGCATTTT. The chain combines TRBV20-1 with TRBJ1-5; D remains ambiguous. There are 16 residues in the CDR3. Germline loops: CDR1 DFQATT, CDR2 SNEGSKA (reference sequence). Trimming took 1 base from V and 0 from J, leaving 13 bases between them.

This clonotype was observed many times. V is TRBV20-1 and J is TRBJ2-1, with 7 bases fitting TRBD1. CDR1 is DFQATT and CDR2 is SNEGSKA in the germline V gene (reference sequence). The CDR3 extends over 14 amino acids. The V and J ends lost 0 bases and 7 bases, in that order; junction bases with no gene match: 6. The CDR3 nucleotides are TGCAGTGCTAGAGATGACAGGGCGTGGAATGAGCAGTTCTTC. This encodes CSARDDRAWNEQFF.

The sample holds many counts of this clonotype. The chain uses TRBV28 and TRBJ1-6; D unresolved. CDR1 MDHEN and CDR2 SYDVKM come from the germline V gene. The CDR3 spans 11 residues. Deletions cut 6 bases from V and 9 bases from J, with 6 bases between. CDR3 coding DNA: TGTGCCAGCAGGCTTATTTCACCCCTCCACTTT. The encoded protein is CASRLISPLHF.

This clonotype was seen at least ten times. The genes are TRBV12-3 or TRBV12-4 and TRBJ1-3; TRBD1 is a possible D gene (6 bases). This CDR3 has 16 amino acids. V was shortened by 5 bases and J by 4 bases, with 18 bases between the two germline ends. The CDR3 spells CASSGGWGGWGNTIYF. CDR3 in DNA: TGTGCCAGCAGTGGGGGCTGGGGCGGATGGGGAAACACCATATATTTT.

In its sample, this clonotype was seen many times. The V call is TRBV10-3, the J call TRBJ2-7; unclear D gene. Trimming removed 6 bases at V and 4 bases at J, with 7 bases between. There are 11 residues in the CDR3. Germline lookup yields CDR1 ENHRY and CDR2 SYGVKD. CDR3 in DNA: TGTGCCATCAGCGGTAATTACGAGCAGTACTTC. Amino acids: CAISGNYEQYF.